These 8 T cell receptor beta chains were sequenced from one sample in a study of shared clonotypes between healthy human individuals. Assay: immunoSEQ multiplex PCR; the TCRdb copy retains only in-frame clones and omits some. The top ten hold 24% of the sample, which has around 700,000 clones, about 92% seen once. It was CD45RO-negative cells, positively selected for CCR7, that made up naive CD8 cells, with terminally differentiated effector memory CD45RA+ cells excluded. The sequenced sample consisted of naive CD8+ T cells sorted from blood. The receptors shown here come from a young man in good health.

As for this clone: Other nucleotide sequences in the sample specify the same CDR3. This sequence joins TRBV7-8 and TRBJ2-7; D is undetermined. V was shortened by 1 base and J by 3 bases, with 4 bases between the two germline ends. Germline lookup yields CDR1 SGHVS and CDR2 FQNEAQ. CDR3 length: 12 residues. CDR3 protein: CASSLVNYEQYF. The CDR3 nucleotides are TGTGCCAGCAGCTTAGTTAACTACGAGCAGTACTTC.

This chain's CDR3 is CASNKGQANTGELFF. CDR3 in DNA: TGTGCCAGCAACAAGGGACAGGCCAACACCGGGGAGCTGTTTTTT. This chain connects TRBV7-9 to TRBJ2-2; TRBD1 agrees at 8 bases. Germline assignment: CDR1 SEHNR and CDR2 FQNEAQ (reference sequence). The CDR3 extends over 15 amino acids. V lost 7 bases, J lost 2 bases, and 6 bases stayed unmatched.

V usage is TRBV5-6 and J usage is TRBJ2-1; no clear D gene. V lost 2 bases, J lost 13 bases, and 16 bases lay in between. The CDR3 has 13 amino acids. Germline loops: CDR1 SGHDT, CDR2 YYEEEE. The CDR3 sequence: CASSFVASNSQFF. In DNA form, the CDR3 reads TGTGCCAGCAGCTTTGTGGCGTCCAATTCCCAGTTCTTC.

This chain joins TRBV5-6 and TRBJ2-3; 9 nucleotides match TRBD1. J was trimmed by 0 bases and V by 4 bases; bases with no gene match: 6. CDR1 is SGHDT and CDR2 is YYEEEE in the germline V gene. This CDR3 comprises 16 residues. CDR3 protein: CASSLTGTGSTDTQYF. The CDR3 coding sequence is TGTGCCAGCAGCCTGACCGGGACAGGGAGCACAGATACGCAGTATTTT.

The V and J genes are TRBV7-3 and TRBJ1-1; D gene ambiguous. The ends were cut back, 1 base at V and 9 bases at J, with 12 bases in the middle. The CDR3 is 13 residues long. Germline V gene data show CDR1 as SGHTA and CDR2 as FQGTGA. The CDR3 sequence: CASSLIGVEKAFF. For the CDR3, the DNA is TGTGCCAGCAGCTTAATCGGAGTGGAGAAAGCTTTCTTT.

The V call is TRBV30, the J call TRBJ1-2; D is unclear. V dropped 7 bases and J dropped 5 bases, with 11 bases sitting between them. The CDR3 sequence is 11 residues long. Germline-derived CDR1 and CDR2 are GTSNPN and SVGIG (reference sequence). CDR3 residues: CASLGKYGYTF. CDR3 DNA: TGTGCCTCCCTGGGAAAGTATGGCTACACCTTC.

The chain is built from TRBV10-2 and TRBJ2-1, with D perhaps being TRBD1 or TRBD2 (5 bases each). The germline V gene encodes CDR1 WSHSY and CDR2 SAAADI. The CDR3 totals 11 residues. Trimming stripped 5 bases from V and 9 bases from J, with 8 bases between. CDR3 amino acids: CASSSGGEQFF. CDR3 in DNA: TGCGCCAGCAGTAGTGGGGGTGAGCAGTTCTTC.

The V gene is TRBV7-2, the J gene TRBJ2-1, with TRBD1 as a possible D gene (5 bases). This CDR3 is 14 amino acids long. Germline V CDR1 and CDR2: SGHTA, FQGNSA. Trimming cost V 5 bases and J 9 bases, with 17 bases left between them. Written as DNA, the CDR3 is TGTGCCAGCAGCCCGATCTCTGGGGCGAGTGAGCAGTTCTTC. Encoded protein: CASSPISGASEQFF.